The sequence of this T cell receptor (beta chain) was determined in a study of blood T cell repertoires in COVID-19. Overall study: From the United States, Italy and Spain came samples of acute and convalescent COVID-19. PBMCs, B-cell-depleted T cells, or T cells provided the cDNA or gDNA that made up the material.

In its sample, this clone was seen once. The V gene's germline CDR1 is KGHSH and CDR2 LQKENI. The V and J ends lost 9 bases and 6 bases, in that order; junction bases with no gene match: 13. The CDR3 has 15 amino acids. Data came from immunoSEQ multiplex PCR; TCRdb stores just in-frame clones and leaves some out. The sample shows 380,000 or so clones, around 87% of them seen only once. Across about two dozen US areas, participants ranged in age from about 18 to 90 years. The study assigned cohorts using participant-reported clinical history. The TCR was taken from a woman aged 30 to 39 with acute COVID-19. Specimen: PBMCs or T cells enriched from blood (not recorded which). This sequence joins TRBV18 and TRBJ2-1; 8 bases are a match to TRBD1. This chain's CDR3 is CASCQLATGANEQFF. The CDR3 nucleotides read TGTGCCAGTTGCCAACTCGCGACAGGGGCCAATGAGCAGTTCTTC.